This T cell receptor (beta chain) is drawn from a study of blood T cell repertoires in COVID-19. Across the study: Researchers got acute and convalescent COVID-19 samples from the United States, Italy and Spain.

V dropped 11 bases and J dropped 4; count of bases not matched to a gene: 7. The CDR3 contains 13 residues. Per germline, CDR1 MDHEN and CDR2 SYDVKM. During active infection, Seattle patients enrolled and were then monitored through disease. This clone was seen more than once but under ten times. Under the authors' procedure: Reference gene primers were amplified, and this amplification served to estimate nucleated cell counts. Produced via immunoSEQ multiplex PCR; TCRdb's table is partial and in-frame only. V, J and clone size derive from that table, while D and trimming were established from the DNA sequence. The sample shows about 150,000 clones, under 85% of them seen only once.

The sample taken for sequencing was peripheral blood. J is TRBJ2-1 and V is TRBV28, with 8 nucleotides matching TRBD1. The TCR comes from a man aged 55-75 years with COVID-19, enrolled during active disease. The CDR3 loop reads CAGATGVYNEQFF. The CDR3 coding sequence is TGTGCCGGAGCGACAGGGGTATACAATGAGCAGTTCTTC.